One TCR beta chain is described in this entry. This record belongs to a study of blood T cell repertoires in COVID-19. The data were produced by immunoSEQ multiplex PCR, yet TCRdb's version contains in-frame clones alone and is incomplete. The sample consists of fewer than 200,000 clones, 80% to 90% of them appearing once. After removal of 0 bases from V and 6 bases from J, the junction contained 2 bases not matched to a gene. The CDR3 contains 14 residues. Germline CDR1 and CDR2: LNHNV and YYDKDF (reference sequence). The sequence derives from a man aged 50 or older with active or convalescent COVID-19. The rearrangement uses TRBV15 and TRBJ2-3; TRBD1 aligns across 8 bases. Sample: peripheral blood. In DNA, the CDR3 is TGTGCCACCAGCAGAGACAGGGGGCCCGATACGCAGTATTTT. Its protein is CATSRDRGPDTQYF.